The clone carrying this TCR beta chain was seen a few times. The sample originates from a study of T-cell memory formation after mild COVID-19. The CDR3 has 15 residues. V lost 6 bases and J lost 3, with 17 bases in between. Germline CDR1 MNHEY, CDR2 SVGAGI. MiXCR, run by TCRdb on the 5' RACE reads, gives a single entry per CDR3 protein. The table shows about 140,000 distinct CDR3 sequences, with 13% to 15% occurring only once. The receptor was isolated from an adult woman who had mild COVID-19 (a few samples of this study predate the infection). Cell type and time point are not known. The rearrangement uses TRBV6-5 and TRBJ1-1; a weak D match, TRBD1 (5 bases). Sequenced material: PBMCs or a T cell subset sorted from them (not recorded which). The chain's CDR3 is CASRDEGERDTEAFF. CDR3 nucleotide sequence: TGTGCCAGCAGAGACGAAGGGGAGAGGGACACTGAAGCTTTCTTT.